The T cell receptor (beta chain) described here comes from a study of shared clonotypes between healthy human individuals. Study-level points and caveats: Even with large depth, rarefaction showed that sorted-subset sequencing was incomplete. A handful of donors shared approximately 5% of their naive CD4 clonotypes. Naive subsets generally had larger estimated richness than memory subsets.

The assay was immunoSEQ multiplex PCR, and TCRdb's table has in-frame clones only and misses some. The table records roughly 640,000 clones, approximately 97% of them present only once. This CDR3 spans 13 amino acids. Trimming took off 7 bases at V and 5 bases at J, with 12 bases between the two ends. Germline V lookup: CDR1 SGHAT, CDR2 FQNNGV. A remark on this clone: The antigen is unknown.

This receptor was taken from a woman in her thirties in good health. The gene calls are TRBV11-2 and TRBJ2-1; D ambiguous. Sequenced material: naive CD4+ T cells sorted from blood. Regarding subset: CD45RA+ positively selected. This chain's CDR3 is CASNGSPDNEQFF. The CDR3 DNA sequence: TGTGCCAGCAATGGTAGCCCAGACAATGAGCAGTTCTTC.